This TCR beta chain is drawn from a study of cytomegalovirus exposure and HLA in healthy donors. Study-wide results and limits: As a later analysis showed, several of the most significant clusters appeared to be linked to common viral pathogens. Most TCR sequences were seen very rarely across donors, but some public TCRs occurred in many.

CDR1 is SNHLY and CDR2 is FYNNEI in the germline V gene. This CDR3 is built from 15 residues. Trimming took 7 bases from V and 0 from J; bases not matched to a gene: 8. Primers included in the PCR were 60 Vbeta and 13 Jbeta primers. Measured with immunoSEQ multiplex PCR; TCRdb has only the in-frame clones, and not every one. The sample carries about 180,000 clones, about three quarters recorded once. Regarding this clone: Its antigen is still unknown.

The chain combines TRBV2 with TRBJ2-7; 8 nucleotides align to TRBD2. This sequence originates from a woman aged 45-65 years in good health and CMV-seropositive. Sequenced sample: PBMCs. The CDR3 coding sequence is TGTGCCAGCAAGCTTAGCGGGGTAAGCTCCTACGAGCAGTACTTC. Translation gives CASKLSGVSSYEQYF. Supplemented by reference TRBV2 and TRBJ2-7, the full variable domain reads EPEVTQTPSHQVTQMGQEVILRCVPISNHLYFYWYRQILGQKVEFLVSFYNNEISEKSEIFDDQFSVERPDGSNFTLKIRSTKLEDSAMYFCASKLSGVSSYEQYFGPGTRLTVT.